These T cell receptor beta chains were read from a single sample in a study of cytomegalovirus exposure and HLA in healthy donors. Libraries were prepared by immunoSEQ multiplex PCR; TCRdb keeps only in-frame clonotypes and omits some of them. The top ten hold approximately 19% of the sample, which has 60,000 to 85,000 clones, roughly 82% seen once. The sample was PBMCs. Receptors were obtained from a man between 65 and 85 years old in good health and CMV-seropositive. The CDR3 runs from the conserved cysteine through the conserved F or W. The D gene is left open where the match is weak. A clone size is listed for some rows: how often the clone was seen (once, few, many), or a class if it is expanded.

.	TRBJ1-2	TRBV5-4	.	TGTGCCAGCAGCTTCCAGTATGGCTACACCTTC	CASSFQYGYTF
once	TRBJ1-6	TRBV6-1	TRBD1	TGTGCCAGCTTGAAAGGGACAGCTAATTCACCCCTCCACTTT	CASLKGTANSPLHF
.	TRBJ1-4	TRBV5-4	.	TGTGCCAGCAGCACGTCGGGGGGGAGAAGATCCAATGAAAAACTGTTTTTT	CASSTSGGRRSNEKLFF
.	TRBJ2-2	TRBV9	.	TGTGCCAGCAGCGACAGGGCGATACCCGGGGAGCTGTTTTTT	CASSDRAIPGELFF
.	TRBJ2-5	TRBV6-5	TRBD1	TGTGCCCTCGGGACAGTAAAAGAGACCCAGTACTTC	CALGTVKETQYF
.	TRBJ1-5	TRBV11-2	.	TGTGCCAGCAGCTTAGTATCCGGAGACAATCAGCCCCAGCATTTT	CASSLVSGDNQPQHF
once	TRBJ2-7	TRBV29-1	TRBD1	TGCAGCGTGGGACAGGGGTCCCACGAGCAGTACTTC	CSVGQGSHEQYF
.	TRBJ2-3	TRBV6-5	TRBD1	TGTGCCAGCAAAAGGACAGGGTCCCCTCAGACGCAGTATTTT	CASKRTGSPQTQYF
.	TRBJ2-2	TRBV6-4	TRBD1	TGTGCCAGCAGTGACTCTGGGACAGGCGGGGACACCGGGGAGCTGTTTTTT	CASSDSGTGGDTGELFF
.	TRBJ2-7	TRBV4-2	.	TGTGCCAGCAGCCAAGATCTGAACAGGGGACTAGACACCTACGAGCAGTACTTC	CASSQDLNRGLDTYEQYF
.	TRBJ1-2	TRBV28	.	TGTGCCAGCAGCTCAAAGCCCTCAGGGGCGCGCTACACCTTC	CASSSKPSGARYTF
.	TRBJ2-7	TRBV6-1	TRBD1	TGTGCCAGCAGGGACAGGGTTTCCTACGAGCAGTACTTC	CASRDRVSYEQYF
.	TRBJ1-4	TRBV5-1	.	TGCGCCAGCAGCTTGGGCGGGAATGGCGAAAAACTGTTTTTT	CASSLGGNGEKLFF
.	TRBJ2-1	TRBV4-2	.	TGTGCCAGCAGCCAAGAGGTGGGAGCCCCGTTCTTC	CASSQEVGAPFF
once	TRBJ2-2	TRBV7-2	TRBD2	TGTGCCAGCAGCTTAAGGCGGGGGGGAACCGGGGAGCTGTTTTTT	CASSLRRGGTGELFF
once	TRBJ1-5	TRBV28	.	TGTGCCATGCCGTCGGGGAATAGCAATCAGCCCCAGCATTTT	CAMPSGNSNQPQHF
once	TRBJ2-7	TRBV5-1	TRBD1	TGCGCCAGCAGCTTCCAAGGACAGGACGAGCAGTACTTC	CASSFQGQDEQYF
.	TRBJ1-2	TRBV28	TRBD1	TGTGCCAGCAGACCGGGACAGGAAAGATATGGCTACACCTTC	CASRPGQERYGYTF
.	TRBJ2-5	TRBV5-1	TRBD1	TGCGCCAGCAGCTTGACCGGACAGGGGCGTGAGACCCAGTACTTC	CASSLTGQGRETQYF
.	TRBJ2-5	TRBV6-5	TRBD2	TGTGCCAGCAGTTACTCCCATACTAGCGCCCAGTACTTC	CASSYSHTSAQYF
.	TRBJ2-7	TRBV29-1	TRBD1	TGCAGCGTTTCGGGCATCGGACAGGGATACTCCTACGAGCAGTACTTC	CSVSGIGQGYSYEQYF
.	TRBJ2-1	TRBV7-9	TRBD2	TGTGCCAGCAGCTCGTATAGCGGGGGGGTTAATGAGCAGTTCTTC	CASSSYSGGVNEQFF
.	TRBJ2-7	TRBV18	.	TGTGCCAGCTCACCACAAGGTACAGGGAGATACGAGCAGTACTTC	CASSPQGTGRYEQYF
.	TRBJ1-2	TRBV5-6	.	TGTGCCAGCAGCTTGTGGCAGGACTATGGCTACACCTTC	CASSLWQDYGYTF
.	TRBJ1-5	TRBV5-1	.	TGCGCCAGCAGCCAGGACAGTGGGACCCTATCAGCCCAGCATTTT	CASSQDSGTLSAQHF
.	TRBJ1-2	TRBV6-1	.	TGTGCCAGCAGTGAACGTTTAGGGACAAGGGGCTATGGCTACACCTTC	CASSERLGTRGYGYTF
.	TRBJ1-4	TRBV7-2	TRBD1	TGTGCCAGCAGCCGCGCCCAGGGGGGAAATGAAAAACTGTTTTTT	CASSRAQGGNEKLFF
.	TRBJ1-1	TRBV5-4	TRBD1	TGTGCCAGCAGCTTCCCAAGCAGGGGGCCCTTAACTGAAGCTTTCTTT	CASSFPSRGPLTEAFF
.	TRBJ2-2	TRBV6-5	TRBD2	TGTGCCAGCAAGGGTAGCGGGGAGGGGGAGCTGTTTTTT	CASKGSGEGELFF
.	TRBJ1-5	TRBV7-8	.	TGTGCCAGCAGCCCGCTCGACAGGAGTAATAGCAATCAGCCCCAGCATTTT	CASSPLDRSNSNQPQHF
.	TRBJ2-1	TRBV7-2	TRBD2	TGTGCCAGCATCCCTAGCGGGGGTTCCAACAATGAGCAGTTCTTC	CASIPSGGSNNEQFF
.	TRBJ2-1	TRBV19	.	TGTGCCAGTAGTATGACAGACCGATCCTACAATGAGCAGTTCTTC	CASSMTDRSYNEQFF
.	TRBJ2-1	TRBV5-1	TRBD2	TGCGCCAGCAGAGAGCGGGGGGGCGCTGATGAGCAGTTCTTC	CASRERGGADEQFF
.	TRBJ1-2	TRBV5-1	.	TGCGCCAGCAGGGCCTCCGGAAACAGGTTTAACTATGGCTACACCTTC	CASRASGNRFNYGYTF
.	TRBJ2-5	TRBV4-2	TRBD2	TGTGCCAGCAGCCTTGGGACTAGCGGGAGCTCGGGTGTTCAGGAGACCCAGTACTTC	CASSLGTSGSSGVQETQYF
once	TRBJ1-5	TRBV28	.	TGTGCCAGCAGTTTTACCCCGACACATAGCAATCAGCCCCAGCATTTT	CASSFTPTHSNQPQHF
.	TRBJ2-7	TRBV25-1	TRBD2	TGTGCCAGCAGTCGGACTAGCGGGAGCGGCCACGAGCAGTACTTC	CASSRTSGSGHEQYF
.	TRBJ2-6	TRBV10-3	.	TGTGCCATCGAGGAGGGGCCCTCTGGGGCCAACGTCCTGACTTTC	CAIEEGPSGANVLTF
.	TRBJ2-5	TRBV28	TRBD2	TGTGCCAGCAGCCCCGGGACTAGCTTTGAGACCCAGTACTTC	CASSPGTSFETQYF
.	TRBJ2-5	TRBV28	.	TGTGCCAGCAGTTTATCGGGCTATGGGGGGGAGACCCAGTACTTC	CASSLSGYGGETQYF
.	TRBJ2-3	TRBV29-1	TRBD2	TGCAGCGTTGAGTCCCCGGGACTAGCGGGGGGTGGAGATACGCAGTATTTT	CSVESPGLAGGGDTQYF
.	TRBJ2-7	TRBV2	TRBD2	TGTGCCAGCAGGCTACTAGCGGGGACAGTGGGCGAGCAGTACTTC	CASRLLAGTVGEQYF
.	TRBJ2-7	TRBV10-3	.	TGTGCCATCAGTGACCTAGCTAGGGCCTACGAGCAGTACTTC	CAISDLARAYEQYF
.	TRBJ2-4	TRBV7-8	TRBD2	TGTGCCAGCAGGGCTAGCGGGGGGAAAGGTTCCAAAAACATTCAGTACTTC	CASRASGGKGSKNIQYF
.	TRBJ1-1	TRBV30	.	TGTGCCTGGACCCTCCCCCCTGGGGGGATCAACACTGAAGCTTTCTTT	CAWTLPPGGINTEAFF
.	TRBJ2-1	TRBV5-1	TRBD2	TGCGCCAGCAGCTCGGGACTATCAAACAATGAGCAGTTCTTC	CASSSGLSNNEQFF
once	TRBJ1-6	TRBV7-3	TRBD1	TGTGCCAGCAGTGAACAGGGGGATTCACCCCTCCACTTT	CASSEQGDSPLHF
.	TRBJ2-7	TRBV11-2	TRBD2	TGTGCCAGCAGCCCCCAGCGGGGGGGCTACGAGCAGTACTTC	CASSPQRGGYEQYF
.	TRBJ1-5	TRBV2	TRBD1	TGTGCCAGCAGGAGCGGGACAGGCTATCAGTCCCAGCATTTT	CASRSGTGYQSQHF
.	TRBJ2-5	TRBV4-1	TRBD2	TGCGCCAGCAGCCGACAGCCGGGACTAGCGACGGAGACCCAGTACTTC	CASSRQPGLATETQYF
.	TRBJ2-7	TRBV14	TRBD2	TGTGCCAGCAGCCAAGCTCTAGCGGGGGTCTCCTACGAGCAGTACTTC	CASSQALAGVSYEQYF
few	TRBJ1-2	TRBV7-9	TRBD1	TGTGCCAGCAGCTTAGTCGGACAGGGCTGGAACTATGGCTACACCTTC	CASSLVGQGWNYGYTF
.	TRBJ2-3	TRBV4-3	.	TGCGCCAGCAGCCAAAATAGAGGAGATACGCAGTATTTT	CASSQNRGDTQYF